This T cell receptor beta chain was sequenced during a study of response to subunit inactivated influenza vaccine (dated by TCRdb to 2017 to 2018). In the study overall: Deep quantitative profiling of the T cell receptor repertoire was used in the study to follow responses to a trivalent subunit inactivated influenza vaccine.

This clonotype appeared many times. The antigen this receptor binds is unknown. The input lacks base qualities; no much larger clone sits a single base away. Library method: RT-PCR. For sequencing, an Illumina HiSeq 2500 was employed. Through fastp at Q25 and MiXCR, TCRdb rebuilt clones from the public reads, retaining in-frame beta chains. CDR3 protein sequences are deduplicated, and each keeps its most common genes and DNA. In all, the sample holds about 190,000 distinct CDR3 sequences, and approximately 15% of those were seen once. Of the sample, about a quarter is held by the ten largest clones. Broader findings and caveats from the paper: According to the authors, only a limited number of new T cells may be recruited by each seasonal influenza vaccination.

V loses 4 bases at its end and J loses 3 bases; junction bases beyond the gene matches: 13. Including cysteine and phenylalanine, the CDR3 has 17 amino acids. CDR3 DNA is the only sequence kept; it has 51 bases, read in frame from the first base. The germline V gene (reference sequence) specifies DFQATT as CDR1 and SNEGSKA as CDR2. The clonotype comes from a man aged 50-60 years who received an inactivated influenza vaccine. Donor details come from another sample of the same person, matched by shared clones. The V and J segments used are TRBV20-1 and TRBJ2-1; 9 central bases correspond to TRBD2. The sample here was CD8+ T cells sorted from PBMCs, taken about 5 days after vaccination. The DNA sequence is given as TGCAGTGCTACCCAGACTAGCGGCCCCCATCTCTACAATGAGCAGTTCTTC. Its translation is CSATQTSGPHLYNEQFF.